Included here is one TCR beta chain sequence, with context. What antigen it recognizes has not been identified. No qualities accompany the bases; no much larger clone lies one base away. Sequencing relied on an Illumina HiSeq 2500. Quantitative 5'-RACE with molecular barcodes was the method used to prepare the TCR beta libraries. The authors processed their data as follows. To identify disease-linked TCR variants, a new computational method was used, one built on a probabilistic model of VDJ rearrangement. The public reads were reprocessed in TCRdb via fastp at Q25 and MiXCR, keeping in-frame beta chains. When rows share a CDR3 protein, they turn into one entry using the most common DNA and genes. The authors' filters were not applied to this entry. In this sample the table shows roughly 220,000 distinct CDR3 sequences, under 12% of which occur a single time. The ten largest clonotypes hold 21% of the sample.

The data are from a study of CD8 T cells in ankylosing spondylitis (dated by TCRdb to 2015 to 2018). Background on the whole study: The study set out to find disease-linked TCR variants by profiling T cell receptor beta repertoires in ankylosing spondylitis patients and healthy donors. The full study cohort was made up of 25 ankylosing spondylitis patients and about a hundred healthy donors. Peripheral blood was sampled, and synovial fluid was also collected from ankylosing spondylitis patients.

Overall study results and their limits: In peripheral blood, the disease-linked clones were found at relatively low frequencies and had a CD8+ phenotype. According to the report, matched synovial fluid samples from ankylosing spondylitis patients were significantly enriched for the disease-linked clones. Some of the motif variants had been reported before in the synovial fluid and blood of reactive arthritis patients, a finding that suggests common disease-initiation mechanisms. Blood from ankylosing spondylitis patients appeared to be characterized by a TCR beta motif made up of about 8 highly homologous amino acid variants.

The CDR1 and CDR2 encoded by the germline V gene are KGHDR and SFDVKD. The CDR3, cysteine through phenylalanine, is 14 amino acids long. Left in the record is the CDR3 DNA by itself, 42 bases read in frame from the first base. The germline ends are 5 bases apart after V is trimmed by 0 bases and J by 1 base. The TCR originated in a male donor with ankylosing spondylitis or in good health (not recorded which). The sample consisted of blood, either unsorted or a sorted T cell fraction (not recorded which). The V gene is TRBV24-1 and the J gene is TRBJ1-2, with the D gene uncertain. Read as DNA, the sequence is TGTGCCACCAGTGATTTGAGAGTTAACTATGGCTACACCTTC. Its protein product is CATSDLRVNYGYTF.